These 21 T cell receptor beta chains were all obtained from the same sample, sequenced in a study of blood T cell repertoires in COVID-19. TCRdb's copy holds only in-frame clones and misses some; the assay was immunoSEQ multiplex PCR. The data contain 250,000 to 300,000 clones, roughly 91% of them singletons. Source material: peripheral blood. These TCRs come from a woman between 40 and 55 years old who had recovered from COVID-19.

This clone was seen a few times. This chain joins TRBV6-5 and TRBJ1-2; 10 nucleotides agree with TRBD1. This CDR3 has 15 residues. The V and J ends lost 5 bases and 2 bases, in that order; junction bases with no gene match: 5. The germline V gene has CDR1 MNHEY and CDR2 SVGAGI. The CDR3 loop reads CASSLQGQGNYGYTF. The CDR3 coding sequence is TGTGCCAGCAGTCTCCAGGGACAGGGGAACTATGGCTACACCTTC.

This rearrangement joins TRBV2 to TRBJ2-3; TRBD2 might be the D (5 bases). Germline CDR1 and CDR2: SNHLY and FYNNEI. V was cut by 8 bases and J by 4 bases, with 16 bases left in between. The CDR3 extends over 14 amino acids. The CDR3 region is CASAQGRTADTQYF. For the CDR3, the DNA is TGTGCCAGCGCCCAAGGGAGAACGGCAGATACGCAGTATTTT.

This chain connects TRBV5-8 to TRBJ1-5; 9 nucleotides align to TRBD1. CDR3 length equals 15 residues. Germline trimming cut 4 bases from V and 3 bases from J; bases unmatched to any gene: 5. The germline V gene has CDR1 SGHTS and CDR2 YDEGEE. DNA of the CDR3: TGTGCCAGCAGCCCGGGGGACAGGGCCAATCAGCCCCAGCATTTT. Its translation is CASSPGDRANQPQHF.

This clone was detected only a few times. This chain joins TRBV7-9 and TRBJ2-1, with 7 bases identical to TRBD2. V shed 8 bases and J 2 bases; nucleotides not matched to a gene: 9. The CDR3 loop spans 15 amino acids. Looked up from germline, CDR1 is SEHNR and CDR2 is FQNEAQ (reference sequence). The CDR3 reads CASRPAGEPYNEQFF. In nucleotides, the CDR3 is TGTGCCAGCCGCCCGGCGGGGGAGCCCTACAATGAGCAGTTCTTC.

The chain combines TRBV5-1 with TRBJ2-3; 7 bases are a match to TRBD2. Trimming took 4 bases from V and 10 from J; bases not matched to a gene: 12. The CDR3 is 14 residues long. The V gene's germline CDR1 is SGHRS and CDR2 YFSETQ. The CDR3 protein is CASSPQGGRGSQYF. The CDR3 region has the DNA TGCGCCAGCAGCCCCCAGGGCGGGAGAGGTTCGCAGTATTTT. The variable domain in full, with the rest retrieved from reference TRBV5-1 and TRBJ2-3, is KAGVTQTPRYLIKTRGQQVTLSCSPISGHRSVSWYQQTPGQGLQFLFEYFSETQRNKGNFPGRFSGRQFSNSRSEMNVSTLELGDSALYLCASSPQGGRGSQYFGPGTRLTVL.

This clone was observed a single time. The CDR3 DNA sequence: TGTGCCTGGAGTATCCGTGAAAAACTGTTTTTT. Amino acid sequence: CAWSIREKLFF. The rearrangement uses TRBV30 and TRBJ1-4; D uncertain. This CDR3 region has 11 residues. The germline gives CDR1 GTSNPN, CDR2 SVGIG (reference sequence). With 2 bases removed from V and 7 bases from J, the gap between germline ends came to 5 bases.

This chain links TRBV6-4 with TRBJ2-7; no definite D call. V was pared by 0 bases and J by 6 bases, with 9 bases between. CDR3 length: 13 residues. Looked up from germline, CDR1 is MRHNA and CDR2 is SNTAGT. CDR3 in DNA: TGTGCCAGCAGTGACTCGATCACGGGCGAGCAGTACTTC. It yields the protein CASSDSITGEQYF.

This clone was counted once. V gene TRBV7-6 combines with J gene TRBJ1-1; D possibly corresponds to TRBD1 (6 bases). This CDR3 comprises 14 residues. Trimming removed 5 bases at V and 3 bases at J, with 13 bases between. Per the germline V gene, CDR1 is SGHVS and CDR2 is FNYEAQ. The DNA of the CDR3 is TGTGCCAGCAGCGGGAGGGGGGTTGACACTGAAGCTTTCTTT. Amino acids: CASSGRGVDTEAFF.

This clone was observed once. J is TRBJ2-1 and V is TRBV3-1 (or the pseudogene TRBV3-2), with 9 bases lining up with TRBD2. Looked up from germline, CDR1 is LGHDT and CDR2 is YNNKEL (reference sequence). With V trimmed by 3 bases and J by 9 bases, 6 bases remained unmatched. This CDR3 has 14 residues. CDR3 DNA: TGTGCCAGCAGCCAGGCGGGAGGGCGGGGTGAGCAGTTCTTC. It encodes CASSQAGGRGEQFF.

Of note for this clone: The identical CDR3 is also encoded by other nucleotide sequences in the sample. In nucleotides, the CDR3 is TGTGCCAGCAGCGTACGGGGGGTAGCGGGAGAAGAGACCCAGTACTTC. Its protein product is CASSVRGVAGEETQYF. The chain has TRBV9 and TRBJ2-5; TRBD2 agrees at 9 bases. Germline V gene data show CDR1 as SGDLS and CDR2 as YYNGEE. The CDR3 runs 16 residues. V gave up 1 base and J gave up 3 bases; unmatched junction bases: 7.

In its sample, this clone was seen a few times. The chain employs TRBV7-9 and TRBJ1-5; possibly TRBD1 for D (6 bases). This CDR3 has 17 residues. V lost 1 base, J lost 1 base, and 14 bases lay in between. Germline V gene sequence: CDR1 SEHNR, CDR2 FQNEAQ (reference sequence). CDR3 DNA sequence: TGTGCCAGCAGCTTAGGTTCGGCGCAGGGGAGCAATCAGCCCCAGCATTTT. Its translation: CASSLGSAQGSNQPQHF.

In this sample, this clone turned up once. The chain combines TRBV6-5 with TRBJ1-2; possibly TRBD1 for D (5 bases). The V gene lost 2 bases and the J gene lost 4 bases, with 8 bases spanning the gap. The CDR3 consists of 13 residues. Germline lookup yields CDR1 MNHEY and CDR2 SVGAGI. The CDR3 sequence is CASSYGGGYGYTF. As DNA, the CDR3 is TGTGCCAGCAGTTACGGCGGGGGCTATGGCTACACCTTC.

The genes are TRBV11-1 and TRBJ2-7, with a tentative D call TRBD2 (6 bases). V was pared by 5 bases and J by 3 bases, with 14 bases between. CDR3 length: 14 amino acids. CDR1 and CDR2 from the germline V gene are SGHAT and FQDESV (reference sequence). CDR3 DNA sequence: TGTGCCAGCAGCCCCCGGGAGCAGCTCTACGAGCAGTACTTC. It translates to CASSPREQLYEQYF.

This clone appeared many times. V is TRBV3-1 (or the pseudogene TRBV3-2) and J is TRBJ2-2, with D uncertain. Trimming stripped 4 bases from V and 6 bases from J, with 12 bases between. CDR3 length equals 14 residues. Germline assignment: CDR1 LGHDT and CDR2 YNNKEL (reference sequence). The CDR3 protein is CASSLEWAAGELFF. The CDR3 DNA sequence: TGTGCCAGCAGCCTCGAATGGGCCGCCGGGGAGCTGTTTTTT.

The chain employs TRBV5-4 and TRBJ2-3; 8 bases are shared with TRBD2. Germline CDR1 SGHNT, CDR2 YYREEE (reference sequence). The CDR3 is 16 amino acids. Germline trimming cut 0 bases from V and 2 bases from J; bases unmatched to any gene: 5. The CDR3 loop is CASSLAGAGVTDTQYF. The CDR3 nucleotides are TGTGCCAGCAGCTTGGCCGGAGCGGGGGTCACAGATACGCAGTATTTT.

The rearrangement links TRBV5-6 to TRBJ2-1; 13 bases line up with TRBD2. The germline V gene encodes CDR1 SGHDT and CDR2 YYEEEE. This CDR3 region has 18 residues. V gave up 4 bases and J gave up 1 base; unmatched junction bases: 8. CDR3 in amino acids: CASSPGGLAGTSYNEQFF. The DNA of the CDR3 is TGTGCCAGCAGCCCGGGGGGACTAGCGGGGACGTCCTACAATGAGCAGTTCTTC.

J is TRBJ2-1 and V is TRBV7-3; unclear D gene. The CDR3 is made up of 15 amino acids. Trimming removed 3 bases at V and 2 bases at J, with 11 bases between. Germline CDR1 is SGHTA and CDR2 is FQGTGA. The CDR3 region has the DNA TGTGCCAGCAGCTTTTATACCCTAACCTACAATGAGCAGTTCTTC. Residues: CASSFYTLTYNEQFF.

This clone has a single count. This sequence joins TRBV6-2 or TRBV6-3 and TRBJ1-2; no definite D call. V lost 2 bases and J 4 bases, leaving 5 bases between the germline ends. Looked up from germline, CDR1 is MNHEY and CDR2 is SVGEGT. This CDR3 is built from 12 residues. The CDR3 spells CASSYTGYGYTF. The DNA for the CDR3 is TGTGCCAGCAGTTACACCGGCTATGGCTACACCTTC.

CDR3 DNA sequence: TGTGCCAGCATTGAAACCGGGAGACGGGGGCAGTACTTC. Translated: CASIETGRRGQYF. This chain uses TRBV28 with TRBJ2-7, with D perhaps TRBD2 (6 bases). Germline V gene data show CDR1 as MDHEN and CDR2 as SYDVKM. The CDR3 extends over 13 amino acids. The V end lost 7 bases, the J end lost 9 bases, and 19 bases lay between the germline ends. Full variable domain (missing parts from reference TRBV28 and TRBJ2-7): DVKVTQSSRYLVKRTGEKVFLECVQDMDHENMFWYRQDPGLGLRLIYFSYDVKMKEKGDIPEGYSVSREKKERFSLILESASTNQTSMYLCASIETGRRGQYFGPGTRLTVT.

The chain joins TRBV15 to TRBJ1-2; D might be TRBD1 (5 bases). Germline CDR1 LNHNV, CDR2 YYDKDF (reference sequence). The V and J ends lost 2 bases and 4 bases respectively, with 17 bases between them. This CDR3 comprises 16 residues. The CDR3 protein is CATSRRMAGSGYGYTF. The CDR3 bases are TGTGCCACCAGCAGACGCATGGCAGGGTCAGGCTATGGCTACACCTTC. The complete variable domain, with remaining parts taken from reference TRBV15 and TRBJ1-2, reads DAMVIQNPRYQVTQFGKPVTLSCSQTLNHNVMYWYQQKSSQAPKLLFHYYDKDFNNEADTPDNFQSRRPNTSFCFLDIRSPGLGDTAMYLCATSRRMAGSGYGYTFGSGTRLTVV.

The V gene is TRBV27, the J gene TRBJ1-5; TRBD1 might be the D (5 bases). The ends were cut back, 6 bases at V and 3 bases at J, with 15 bases in the middle. Germline V CDR1 and CDR2: MNHEY, SMNVEV (reference sequence). CDR3 length equals 15 residues. CDR3 region: CASRAGGGDNQPQHF. The CDR3 coding sequence is TGTGCCAGCAGGGCCGGGGGGGGAGACAATCAGCCCCAGCATTTT.